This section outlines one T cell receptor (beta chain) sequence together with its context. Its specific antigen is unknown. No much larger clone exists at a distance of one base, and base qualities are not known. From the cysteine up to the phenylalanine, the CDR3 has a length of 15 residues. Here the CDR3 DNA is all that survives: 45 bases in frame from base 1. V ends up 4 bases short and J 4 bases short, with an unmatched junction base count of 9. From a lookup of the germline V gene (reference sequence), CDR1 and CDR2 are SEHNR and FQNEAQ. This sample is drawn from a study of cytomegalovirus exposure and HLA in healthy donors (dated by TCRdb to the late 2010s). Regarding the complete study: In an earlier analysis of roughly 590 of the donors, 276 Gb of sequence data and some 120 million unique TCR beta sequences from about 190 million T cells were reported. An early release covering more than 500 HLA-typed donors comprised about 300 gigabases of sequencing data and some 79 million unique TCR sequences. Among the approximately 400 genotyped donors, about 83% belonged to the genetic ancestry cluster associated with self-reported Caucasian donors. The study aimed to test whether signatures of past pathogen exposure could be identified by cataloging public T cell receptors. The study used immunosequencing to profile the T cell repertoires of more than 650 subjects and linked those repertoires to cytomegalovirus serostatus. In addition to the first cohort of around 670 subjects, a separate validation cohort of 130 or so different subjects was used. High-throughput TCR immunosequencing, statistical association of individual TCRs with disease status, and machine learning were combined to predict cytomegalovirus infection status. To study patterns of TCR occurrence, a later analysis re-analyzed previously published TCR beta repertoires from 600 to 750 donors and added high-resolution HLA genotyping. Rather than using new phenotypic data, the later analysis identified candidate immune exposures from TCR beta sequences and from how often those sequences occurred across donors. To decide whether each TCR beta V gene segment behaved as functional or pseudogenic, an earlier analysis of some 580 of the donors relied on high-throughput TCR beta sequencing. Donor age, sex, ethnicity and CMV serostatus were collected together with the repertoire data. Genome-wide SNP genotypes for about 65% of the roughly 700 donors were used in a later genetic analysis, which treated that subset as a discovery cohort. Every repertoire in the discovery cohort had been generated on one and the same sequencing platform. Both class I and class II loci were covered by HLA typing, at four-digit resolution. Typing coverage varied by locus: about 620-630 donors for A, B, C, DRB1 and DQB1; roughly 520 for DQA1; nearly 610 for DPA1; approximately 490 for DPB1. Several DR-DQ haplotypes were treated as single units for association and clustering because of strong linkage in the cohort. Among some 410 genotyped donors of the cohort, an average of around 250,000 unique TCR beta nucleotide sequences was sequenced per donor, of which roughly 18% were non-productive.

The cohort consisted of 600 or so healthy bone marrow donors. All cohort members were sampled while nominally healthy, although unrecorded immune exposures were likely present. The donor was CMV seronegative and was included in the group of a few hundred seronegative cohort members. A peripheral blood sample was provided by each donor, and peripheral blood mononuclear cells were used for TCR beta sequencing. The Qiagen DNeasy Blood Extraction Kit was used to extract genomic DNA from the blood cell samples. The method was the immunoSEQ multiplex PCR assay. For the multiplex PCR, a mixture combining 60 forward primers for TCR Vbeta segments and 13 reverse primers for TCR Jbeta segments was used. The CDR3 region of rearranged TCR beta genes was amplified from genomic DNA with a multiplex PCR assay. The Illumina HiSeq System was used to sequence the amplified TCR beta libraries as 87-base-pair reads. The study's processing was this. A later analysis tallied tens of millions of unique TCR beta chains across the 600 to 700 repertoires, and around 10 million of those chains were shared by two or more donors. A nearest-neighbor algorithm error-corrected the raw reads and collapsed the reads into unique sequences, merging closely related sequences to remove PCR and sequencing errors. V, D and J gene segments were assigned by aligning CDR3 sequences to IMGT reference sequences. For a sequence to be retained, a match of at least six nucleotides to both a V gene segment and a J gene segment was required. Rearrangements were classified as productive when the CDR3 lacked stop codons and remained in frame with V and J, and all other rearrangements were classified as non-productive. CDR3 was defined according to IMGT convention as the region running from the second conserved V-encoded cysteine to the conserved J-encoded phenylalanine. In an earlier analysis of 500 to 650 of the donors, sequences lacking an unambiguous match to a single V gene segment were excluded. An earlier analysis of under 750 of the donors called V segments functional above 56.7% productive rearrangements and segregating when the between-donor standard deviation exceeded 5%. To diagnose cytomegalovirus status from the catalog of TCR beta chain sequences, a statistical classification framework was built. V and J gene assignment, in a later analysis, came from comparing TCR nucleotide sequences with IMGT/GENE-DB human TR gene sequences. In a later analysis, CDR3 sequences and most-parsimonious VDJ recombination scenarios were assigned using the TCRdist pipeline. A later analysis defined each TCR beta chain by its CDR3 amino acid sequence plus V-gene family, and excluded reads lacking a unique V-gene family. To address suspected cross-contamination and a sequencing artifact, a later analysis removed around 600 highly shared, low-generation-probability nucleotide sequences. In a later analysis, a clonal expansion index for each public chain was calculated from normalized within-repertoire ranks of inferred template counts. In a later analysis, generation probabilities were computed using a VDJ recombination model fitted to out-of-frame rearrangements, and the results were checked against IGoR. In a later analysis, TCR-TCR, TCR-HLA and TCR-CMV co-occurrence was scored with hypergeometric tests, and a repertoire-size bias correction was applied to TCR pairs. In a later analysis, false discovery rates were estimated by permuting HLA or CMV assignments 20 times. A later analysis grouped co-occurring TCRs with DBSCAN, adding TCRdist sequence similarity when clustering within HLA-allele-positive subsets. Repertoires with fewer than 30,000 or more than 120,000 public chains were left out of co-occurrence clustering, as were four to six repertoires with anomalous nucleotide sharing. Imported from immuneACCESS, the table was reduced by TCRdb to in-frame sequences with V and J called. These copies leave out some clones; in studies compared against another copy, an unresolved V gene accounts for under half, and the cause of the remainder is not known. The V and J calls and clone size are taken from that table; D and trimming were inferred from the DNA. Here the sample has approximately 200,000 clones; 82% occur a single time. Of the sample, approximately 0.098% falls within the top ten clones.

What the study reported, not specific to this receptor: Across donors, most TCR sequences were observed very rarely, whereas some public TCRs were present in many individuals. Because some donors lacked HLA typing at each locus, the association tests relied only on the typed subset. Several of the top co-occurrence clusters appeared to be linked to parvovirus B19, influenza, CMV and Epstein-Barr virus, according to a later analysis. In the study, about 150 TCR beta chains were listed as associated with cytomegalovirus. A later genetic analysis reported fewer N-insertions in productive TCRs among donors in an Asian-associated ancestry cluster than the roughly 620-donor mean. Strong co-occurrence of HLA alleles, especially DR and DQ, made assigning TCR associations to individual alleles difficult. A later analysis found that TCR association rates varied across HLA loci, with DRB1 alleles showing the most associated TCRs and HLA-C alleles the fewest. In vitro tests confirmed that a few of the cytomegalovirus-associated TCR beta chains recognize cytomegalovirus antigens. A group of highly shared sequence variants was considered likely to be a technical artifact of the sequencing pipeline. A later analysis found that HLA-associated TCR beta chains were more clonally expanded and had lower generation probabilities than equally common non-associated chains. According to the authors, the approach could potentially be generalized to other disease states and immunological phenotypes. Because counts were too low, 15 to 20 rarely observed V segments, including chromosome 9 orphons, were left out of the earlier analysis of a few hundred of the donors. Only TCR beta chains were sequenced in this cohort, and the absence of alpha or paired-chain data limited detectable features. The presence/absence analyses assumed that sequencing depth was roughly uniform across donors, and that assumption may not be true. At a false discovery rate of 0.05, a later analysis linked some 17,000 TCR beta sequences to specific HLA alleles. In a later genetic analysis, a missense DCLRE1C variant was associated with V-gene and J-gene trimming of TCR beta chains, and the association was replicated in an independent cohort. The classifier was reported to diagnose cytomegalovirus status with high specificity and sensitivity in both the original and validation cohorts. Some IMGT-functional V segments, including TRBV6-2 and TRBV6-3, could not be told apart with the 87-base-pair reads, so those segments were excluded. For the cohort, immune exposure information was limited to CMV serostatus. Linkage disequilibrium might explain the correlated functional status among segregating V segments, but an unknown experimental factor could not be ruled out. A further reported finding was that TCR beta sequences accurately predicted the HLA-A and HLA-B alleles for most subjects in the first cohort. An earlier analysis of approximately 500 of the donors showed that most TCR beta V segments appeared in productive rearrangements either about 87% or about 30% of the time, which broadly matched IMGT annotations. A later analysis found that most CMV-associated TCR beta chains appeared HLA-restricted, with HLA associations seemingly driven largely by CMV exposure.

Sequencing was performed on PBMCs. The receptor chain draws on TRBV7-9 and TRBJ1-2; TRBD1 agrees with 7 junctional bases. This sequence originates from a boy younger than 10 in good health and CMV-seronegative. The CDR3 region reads CASSSMADRFYGYTF. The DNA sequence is TGTGCCAGCAGCTCGATGGCGGACAGGTTCTATGGCTACACCTTC.